This T cell receptor beta chain derives from a study of identical twins. Study observations and caveats: Invariant populations such as MAIT and iNKT cells could partly muddle zero-insertion analyses.

In germline, CDR1 is MNHEY, CDR2 SMNVEV (reference sequence). This CDR3 is 16 amino acids long. V was trimmed by 6 bases and J by 0 bases, leaving 14 bases between them. Using its own MiXCR run on the 5' RACE reads, TCRdb lists one record per CDR3 protein. The sample holds 250,000 to 350,000 distinct CDR3 sequences, 9.5% seen once. This clonotype was counted many times. Its cognate antigen is unknown. This same sample was also part of a study on yellow fever vaccine responses in identical twins. That work adds: Reportedly, the T cell response mounted by twins to vaccine seemed partly convergent, partly personalized.

The sequence came from a woman aged 18-35 years in good health. The chain recombines TRBV27 with TRBJ2-2; unclear D gene. What was sequenced was CD8+ T cells sorted from blood. The chain's CDR3 is CASSTPDGSNTGELFF. CDR3 bases: TGTGCCAGCAGCACCCCGGACGGATCGAACACCGGGGAGCTGTTTTTT.